This passage covers 8 T cell receptor beta chains from one sample sequenced in a study of blood T cell repertoires in COVID-19. Generated by immunoSEQ multiplex PCR, the TCRdb table keeps only in-frame clones and is missing some. The sample lists some 80,000 clones; 88% were seen once. The sample consisted of peripheral blood. The receptors stem from a human donor in a cohort sampled during active COVID-19.

The chain employs TRBV6-5 and TRBJ2-7; no firm D call. The V end lost 2 bases, the J end lost 4 bases, and 9 bases lay between the germline ends. Germline V gene sequence: CDR1 MNHEY, CDR2 SVGAGI. This CDR3 spans 13 amino acids. The CDR3 spells CASSYPGSYEQYF. The DNA for the CDR3 is TGTGCCAGCAGTTACCCAGGCTCATACGAGCAGTACTTC.

This chain connects TRBV7-8 to TRBJ2-3; D ambiguous. Germline values: CDR1 SGHVS, CDR2 FQNEAQ. Trimming shortened V by 3 bases and J by 6 bases, and 13 bases separated the two germline ends. CDR3 length equals 14 residues. CDR3 in amino acids: CASSFSPSVDTQYF. As DNA, the CDR3 is TGTGCCAGCAGCTTTTCCCCCTCAGTGGATACGCAGTATTTT. Variable domain in full (rest from reference TRBV7-8 and TRBJ2-3): GAGVSQSPRYKVAKRGQDVALRCDPISGHVSLFWYQQALGQGPEFLTYFQNEAQLDKSGLPSDRFFAERPEGSVSTLKIQRTQQEDSAVYLCASSFSPSVDTQYFGPGTRLTVL.

This sequence joins TRBV7-2 and TRBJ2-7; TRBD1 matches 7 bases. J was trimmed by 1 base and V by 1 base; bases with no gene match: 4. This CDR3 region has 15 residues. CDR1 and CDR2 (germline): SGHTA, FQGNSA. As DNA, the CDR3 is TGTGCCAGCAGCTTAGACGGGACAGCATCCTACGAGCAGTACTTC. Its translation: CASSLDGTASYEQYF.

This chain joins TRBV6-6 and TRBJ1-2, with 9 bases matching TRBD1. Germline values: CDR1 MNHNY, CDR2 SVGAGI (reference sequence). The CDR3 runs 12 residues. Germline trimming cut 7 bases from V and 7 bases from J; bases unmatched to any gene: 4. The CDR3 spells CASTGTGIGYTF. The CDR3 DNA is TGTGCCAGCACCGGGACAGGGATTGGCTACACCTTC.

The chain is built from TRBV19 and TRBJ2-1; maybe TRBD1 (7 bases). Germline V gives CDR1 LNHDA, CDR2 SQIVND (reference sequence). The CDR3 totals 16 residues. With 4 bases removed from V and 12 bases from J, the gap between germline ends came to 25 bases. CDR3 DNA sequence: TGTGCCAGTAGTACCAAAAAGACAGGGACTGGTTTTGGGCAGTTCTTC. It codes for CASSTKKTGTGFGQFF. Looking up the rest from reference TRBV19 and TRBJ2-1 gives the full variable domain: DGGITQSPKYLFRKEGQNVTLSCEQNLNHDAMYWYRQDPGQGLRLIYYSQIVNDFQKGDIAEGYSVSREKKESFPLTVTSAQKNPTAFYLCASSTKKTGTGFGQFFGPGTRLTVL.

The chain couples TRBV4-3 to TRBJ2-1; D might be TRBD2 (6 bases). Trimming took 3 bases from V and 2 from J, leaving 14 bases between them. The CDR3 totals 16 residues. Germline V gene sequence: CDR1 LGHNA, CDR2 YSLEER. The CDR3 nucleotides read TGCGCCAGCAGCCACAGGGACTTGAGTACCTACAATGAGCAGTTCTTC. Protein: CASSHRDLSTYNEQFF.

The CDR3 DNA reads as TGTGCCAGTAGTACTTCAGGGGACACCGGGGAGCTGTTTTTT. Amino acid sequence: CASSTSGDTGELFF. The V call is TRBV19, the J call TRBJ2-2; a possible D gene is TRBD1 (6 bases). Trimming took 4 bases from V and 3 from J, leaving 9 bases between them. CDR1 is LNHDA and CDR2 is SQIVND in the germline V gene (reference sequence). The CDR3 contains 14 residues.

The rearrangement joins TRBV2 to TRBJ2-5, with 8 positions matching TRBD2. Per the germline V gene, CDR1 is SNHLY and CDR2 is FYNNEI. J lost 5 bases, V lost 5 bases, and 10 bases had no gene match. The CDR3 is 15 residues long. For the CDR3, the DNA is TGTGCCAGCAGTCCCTCCGGGGGGGTGGCGGAGACCCAGTACTTC. Protein product: CASSPSGGVAETQYF.